The 11 T cell receptor beta chains below come from one sample, sequenced in a study of cytomegalovirus exposure and HLA in healthy donors. Both 60 Vbeta primers and 13 Jbeta primers went into the PCR. Sequenced by immunoSEQ multiplex PCR; TCRdb stores in-frame clones only, minus some. Here the sample spans about 120,000 clones, 50% to 65% being singletons. The sequencing input was PBMCs. The receptors here all came from a man in his forties in good health and CMV-seropositive.

The table lists this clone with a few counts. V gene TRBV7-3 combines with J gene TRBJ2-3; weak D call: TRBD1 (5 bases). Trimming removed 2 bases from V and 3 bases from J, with 9 bases in between. The CDR3 covers 14 residues. CDR1 SGHTA and CDR2 FQGTGA come from the germline V gene. The CDR3 region has the DNA TGTGCCAGCAGCTTACAGGGTTTTACAGATACGCAGTATTTT. Its protein product is CASSLQGFTDTQYF.

The chain has TRBV7-9 and TRBJ1-6, with TRBD1 matching 7 bases. Trimming cost V 2 bases and J 7 bases; bases outside gene matches: 2. The CDR3 is 14 amino acids. CDR1 is SEHNR and CDR2 is FQNEAQ in the germline V gene (reference sequence). CDR3 residues: CASSLQGGNSPLHF. The CDR3 region has the DNA TGTGCCAGCAGCTTACAGGGGGGCAATTCACCCCTCCACTTT. The full variable domain, its missing parts supplied by reference TRBV7-9 and TRBJ1-6, is DTGVSQNPRHKITKRGQNVTFRCDPISEHNRLYWYRQTLGQGPEFLTYFQNEAQLEKSRLLSDRFSAERPKGSFSTLEIQRTEQGDSAMYLCASSLQGGNSPLHFGNGTRLTVT.

There are a few counts of this clone. The V gene is TRBV28, the J gene TRBJ1-4; D not resolved. The CDR3 totals 15 residues. Between the trimmed V and J ends, which lost 3 bases and 3 bases, there was a span of 11 bases. Germline V CDR1 and CDR2: MDHEN, SYDVKM. In nucleotides, the CDR3 is TGTGCCAGCAGTTTGAGGGTACGGGCTAATGAAAAACTGTTTTTT. Translating gives CASSLRVRANEKLFF. Full variable domain (remainder filled in from reference TRBV28 and TRBJ1-4): DVKVTQSSRYLVKRTGEKVFLECVQDMDHENMFWYRQDPGLGLRLIYFSYDVKMKEKGDIPEGYSVSREKKERFSLILESASTNQTSMYLCASSLRVRANEKLFFGSGTQLSVL.

The rearrangement joins TRBV19 to TRBJ1-1, with D tentatively TRBD1 (5 bases). In germline, CDR1 is LNHDA, CDR2 SQIVND (reference sequence). The CDR3 spans 14 residues. V was trimmed by 6 bases and J by 0 bases, leaving 11 bases between them. In DNA form, the CDR3 reads TGTGCCAGTAGCAGGGTCCCTTTGAACACTGAAGCTTTCTTT. Protein product: CASSRVPLNTEAFF.

Details on this clone: Other nucleotide sequences in the sample specify the same CDR3. The gene calls are TRBV9 and TRBJ2-3; D not certain. Looked up from germline, CDR1 is SGDLS and CDR2 is YYNGEE. This CDR3 is 13 amino acids long. Trimming stripped 2 bases from V and 0 bases from J, with 4 bases between. CDR3 in DNA: TGTGCCAGCAGCGTCTCTAGCACAGATACGCAGTATTTT. Translated: CASSVSSTDTQYF.

The genes are TRBV7-9 and TRBJ1-1, with TRBD1 matching 9 bases. Germline V lookup: CDR1 SEHNR, CDR2 FQNEAQ (reference sequence). V was clipped by 5 bases and J by 5 bases; unmatched bases: 6. CDR3 length: 14 residues. CDR3 in amino acids: CASSPQGAGTEAFF. Written as DNA, the CDR3 is TGTGCCAGCAGCCCACAGGGGGCCGGTACTGAAGCTTTCTTT.

This clone was seen a few times. The rearrangement joins TRBV10-3 to TRBJ1-2; possible D gene TRBD1, 6 bases. The germline CDR1 and CDR2 sequences are ENHRY and SYGVKD. V was shortened by 2 bases and J by 0 bases, with 10 bases between the two germline ends. This CDR3 has 15 amino acids. The CDR3 DNA sequence: TGTGCCATCAGTGAGCGACAGGCTTCTAACTATGGCTACACCTTC. Translation gives CAISERQASNYGYTF.

The rearrangement links TRBV18 to TRBJ1-5; 7 nucleotides line up with TRBD1. CDR3 length equals 14 residues. Germline V lookup: CDR1 KGHSH, CDR2 LQKENI. Trimming at V came to 3 bases and at J to 6 bases, leaving 5 bases not matched to a gene. DNA for the CDR3: TGTGCCAGCTCACCCGGACAGGCAGGTCAGCCCCAGCATTTT. This codes for CASSPGQAGQPQHF.

This clone was recorded only once. The chain recombines TRBV27 with TRBJ1-6; tentatively, D is TRBD1 (5 bases). Trimming took 7 bases from V and 13 from J, leaving 23 bases between them. The CDR3 covers 15 residues. CDR1 is MNHEY and CDR2 is SMNVEV in the germline V gene (reference sequence). The CDR3 nucleotides read TGTGCCAGCACCAAAGGCGGGACCGTGGGCTTCCCCCTCCACTTT. Residues: CASTKGGTVGFPLHF.

The chain employs TRBV6-1 and TRBJ1-5; 10 bases match TRBD1. Germline-derived CDR1 and CDR2 are MNHNS and SASEGT. The CDR3 is 15 amino acids. The J segment lost 1 base and the V segment lost 4 bases, leaving 1 base of the junction unmatched. For the CDR3, the DNA is TGTGCCAGCAGTGGACAGGGGGCGAGCAATCAGCCCCAGCATTTT. Translation: CASSGQGASNQPQHF.

At least ten counts were recorded for this clone. The CDR3 reads CASSPPRAGGTDTQYF. CDR3 in DNA: TGCGCCAGCAGCCCTCCGCGAGCGGGGGGTACAGATACGCAGTATTTT. The chain carries TRBV5-1 and TRBJ2-3, with 9 bases lining up with TRBD2. The germline CDR1 and CDR2 sequences are SGHRS and YFSETQ. This CDR3 has 16 residues. J was trimmed by 3 bases and V by 4 bases; bases with no gene match: 9. Complete variable domain (other parts from reference TRBV5-1 and TRBJ2-3): KAGVTQTPRYLIKTRGQQVTLSCSPISGHRSVSWYQQTPGQGLQFLFEYFSETQRNKGNFPGRFSGRQFSNSRSEMNVSTLELGDSALYLCASSPPRAGGTDTQYFGPGTRLTVL.